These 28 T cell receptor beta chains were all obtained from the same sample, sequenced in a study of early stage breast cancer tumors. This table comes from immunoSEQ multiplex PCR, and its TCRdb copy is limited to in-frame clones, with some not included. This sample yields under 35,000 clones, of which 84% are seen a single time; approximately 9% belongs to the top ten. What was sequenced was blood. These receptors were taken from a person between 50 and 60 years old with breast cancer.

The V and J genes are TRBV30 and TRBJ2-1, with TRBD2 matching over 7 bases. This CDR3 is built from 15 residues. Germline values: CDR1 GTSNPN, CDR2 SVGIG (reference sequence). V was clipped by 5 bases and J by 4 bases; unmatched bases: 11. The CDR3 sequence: CAWDDGLGGYNEQFF. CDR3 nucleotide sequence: TGTGCCTGGGATGATGGACTAGGAGGTTACAATGAGCAGTTCTTC.

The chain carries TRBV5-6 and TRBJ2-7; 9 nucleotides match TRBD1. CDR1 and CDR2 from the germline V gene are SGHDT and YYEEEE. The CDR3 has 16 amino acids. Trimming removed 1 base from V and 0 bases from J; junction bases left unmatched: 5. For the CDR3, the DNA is TGTGCCAGCAGCTTGCCCGGGACAGGGAGCTCCTACGAGCAGTACTTC. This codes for CASSLPGTGSSYEQYF.

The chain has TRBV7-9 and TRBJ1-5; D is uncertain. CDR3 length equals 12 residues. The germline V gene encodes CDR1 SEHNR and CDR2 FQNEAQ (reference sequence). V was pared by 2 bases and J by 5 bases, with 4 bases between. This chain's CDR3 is CASSLSYQPQHF. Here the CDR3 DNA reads TGTGCCAGCAGCTTAAGTTATCAGCCCCAGCATTTT.

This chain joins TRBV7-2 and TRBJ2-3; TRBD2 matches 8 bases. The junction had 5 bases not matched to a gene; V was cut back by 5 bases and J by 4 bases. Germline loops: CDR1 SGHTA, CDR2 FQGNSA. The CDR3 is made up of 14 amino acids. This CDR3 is CASSRSGSPDTQYF. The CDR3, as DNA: TGTGCCAGCAGCAGGAGCGGGAGCCCAGATACGCAGTATTTT.

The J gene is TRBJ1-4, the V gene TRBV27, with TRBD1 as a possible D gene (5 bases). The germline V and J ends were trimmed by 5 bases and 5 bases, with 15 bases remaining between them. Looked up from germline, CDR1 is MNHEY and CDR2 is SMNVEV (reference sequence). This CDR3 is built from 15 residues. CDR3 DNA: TGTGCCAGCAGTGGGGGAAGCGCGGTGAATGAAAAACTGTTTTTT. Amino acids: CASSGGSAVNEKLFF.

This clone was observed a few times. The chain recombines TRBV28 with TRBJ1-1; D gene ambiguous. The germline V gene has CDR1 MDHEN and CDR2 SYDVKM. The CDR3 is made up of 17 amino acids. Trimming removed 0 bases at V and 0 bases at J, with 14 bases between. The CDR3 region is CASSLWQEILMNTEAFF. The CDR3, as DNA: TGTGCCAGCAGTTTATGGCAGGAGATATTAATGAACACTGAAGCTTTCTTT.

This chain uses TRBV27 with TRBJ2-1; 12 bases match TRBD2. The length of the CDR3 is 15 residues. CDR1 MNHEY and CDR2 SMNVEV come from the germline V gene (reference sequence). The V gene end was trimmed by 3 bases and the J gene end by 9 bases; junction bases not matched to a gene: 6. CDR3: CASSLGLAGPSEQFF. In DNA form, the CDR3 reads TGTGCCAGCAGTTTGGGACTAGCGGGCCCCTCTGAGCAGTTCTTC.

For the CDR3, the DNA is TGCAGCGTGAAGCGGGGGGGCCCTTTCAATGAGCAGTTCTTC. This codes for CSVKRGGPFNEQFF. V usage is TRBV29-1 and J usage is TRBJ2-1; 10 positions agree with TRBD2. With V trimmed by 6 bases and J by 6 bases, 8 bases remained unmatched. Germline assignment: CDR1 SQVTM and CDR2 ANQGSEA. The CDR3 is made up of 14 amino acids.

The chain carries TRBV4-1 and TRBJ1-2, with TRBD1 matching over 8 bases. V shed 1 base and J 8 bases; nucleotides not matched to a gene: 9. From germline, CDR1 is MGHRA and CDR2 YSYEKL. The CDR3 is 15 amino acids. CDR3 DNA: TGCGCCAGCAGCCAAGTGACAGGGGAGTTCAGGGGCTACACCTTC. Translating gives CASSQVTGEFRGYTF.

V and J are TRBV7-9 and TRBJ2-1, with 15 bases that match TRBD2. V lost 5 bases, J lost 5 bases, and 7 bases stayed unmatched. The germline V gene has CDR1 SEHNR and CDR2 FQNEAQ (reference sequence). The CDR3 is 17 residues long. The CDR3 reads CASSRTSGRAGDNEQFF. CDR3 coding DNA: TGTGCCAGCAGCAGGACTAGCGGGAGGGCCGGGGACAATGAGCAGTTCTTC. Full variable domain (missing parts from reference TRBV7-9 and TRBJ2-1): DTGVSQNPRHKITKRGQNVTFRCDPISEHNRLYWYRQTLGQGPEFLTYFQNEAQLEKSRLLSDRFSAERPKGSFSTLEIQRTEQGDSAMYLCASSRTSGRAGDNEQFFGPGTRLTVL.

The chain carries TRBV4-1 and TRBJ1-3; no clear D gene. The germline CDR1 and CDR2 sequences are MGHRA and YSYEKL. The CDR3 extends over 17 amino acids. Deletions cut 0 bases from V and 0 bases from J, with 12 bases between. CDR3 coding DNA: TGCGCCAGCAGCCAAGATTTTAGAGGAGACTCTGGAAACACCATATATTTT. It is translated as CASSQDFRGDSGNTIYF.

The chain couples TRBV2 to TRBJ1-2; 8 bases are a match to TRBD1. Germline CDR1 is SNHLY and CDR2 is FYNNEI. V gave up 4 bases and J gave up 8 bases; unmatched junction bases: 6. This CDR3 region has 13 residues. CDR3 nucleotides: TGTGCCAGCAGTGGGGTGACAGGGGTCGGCTACACCTTC. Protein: CASSGVTGVGYTF.

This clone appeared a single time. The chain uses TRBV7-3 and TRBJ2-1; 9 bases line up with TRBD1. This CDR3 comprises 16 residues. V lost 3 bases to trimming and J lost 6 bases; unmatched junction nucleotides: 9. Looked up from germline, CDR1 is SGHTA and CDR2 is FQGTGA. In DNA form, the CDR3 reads TGTGCCAGCAGCTTGAAAGGACAGGGGTTCGGCAATGAGCAGTTCTTC. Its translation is CASSLKGQGFGNEQFF.

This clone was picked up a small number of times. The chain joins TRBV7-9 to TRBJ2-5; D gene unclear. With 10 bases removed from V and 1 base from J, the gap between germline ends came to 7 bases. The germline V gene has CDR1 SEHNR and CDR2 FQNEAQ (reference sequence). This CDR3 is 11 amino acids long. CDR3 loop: CAIGPQETQYF. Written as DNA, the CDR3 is TGTGCCATAGGACCCCAAGAGACCCAGTACTTC.

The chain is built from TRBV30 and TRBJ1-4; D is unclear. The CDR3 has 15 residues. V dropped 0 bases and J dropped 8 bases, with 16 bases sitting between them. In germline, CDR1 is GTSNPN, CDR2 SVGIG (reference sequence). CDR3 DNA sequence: TGTGCCTGGAGTGTATTAGGAGATCTGTCGGAAAAACTGTTTTTT. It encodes CAWSVLGDLSEKLFF.

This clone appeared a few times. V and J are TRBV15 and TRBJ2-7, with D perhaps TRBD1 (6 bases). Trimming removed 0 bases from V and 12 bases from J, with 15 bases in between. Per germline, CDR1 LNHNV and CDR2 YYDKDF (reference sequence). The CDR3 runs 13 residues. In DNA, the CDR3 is TGTGCCACCAGCAGAGATCTTGTTACAGGGAGGTACTTC. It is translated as CATSRDLVTGRYF.

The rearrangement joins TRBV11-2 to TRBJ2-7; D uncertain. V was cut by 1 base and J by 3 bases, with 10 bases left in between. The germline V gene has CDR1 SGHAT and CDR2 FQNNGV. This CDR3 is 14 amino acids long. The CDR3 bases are TGTGCCAGCAGCTTAGGGGTCGGGTTCTACGAGCAGTACTTC. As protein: CASSLGVGFYEQYF.

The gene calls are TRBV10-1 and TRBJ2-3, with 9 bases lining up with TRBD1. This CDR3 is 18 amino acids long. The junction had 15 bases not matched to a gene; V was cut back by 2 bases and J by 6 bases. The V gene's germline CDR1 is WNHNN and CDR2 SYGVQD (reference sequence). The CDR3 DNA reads TGCGCCAGCAGTGAGATTGTGCCGGGACAGGGATTTTCGGATACGCAGTATTTT. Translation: CASSEIVPGQGFSDTQYF.

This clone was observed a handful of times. The CDR3 here is CASSISRPGQGYEQYF. The CDR3 DNA reads as TGTGCCAGTAGTATTTCGAGACCGGGACAGGGGTACGAGCAGTACTTC. This chain links TRBV19 with TRBJ2-7, with TRBD1 identical over 10 bases. Germline loops: CDR1 LNHDA, CDR2 SQIVND (reference sequence). CDR3 size: 16 residues. After removal of 3 bases from V and 4 bases from J, the junction contained 9 bases not matched to a gene.

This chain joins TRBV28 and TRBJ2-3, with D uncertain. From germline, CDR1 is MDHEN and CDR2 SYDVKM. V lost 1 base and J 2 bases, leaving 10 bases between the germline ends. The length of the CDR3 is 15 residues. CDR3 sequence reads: CASSLFAKITDTQYF. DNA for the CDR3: TGTGCCAGCAGTTTATTCGCAAAGATCACAGATACGCAGTATTTT.

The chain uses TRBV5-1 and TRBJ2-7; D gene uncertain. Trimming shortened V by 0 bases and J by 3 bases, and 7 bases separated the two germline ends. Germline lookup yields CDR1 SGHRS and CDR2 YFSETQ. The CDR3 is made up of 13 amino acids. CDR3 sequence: CASSLEAVYEQYF. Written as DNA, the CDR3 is TGCGCCAGCAGCTTGGAGGCGGTCTACGAGCAGTACTTC.

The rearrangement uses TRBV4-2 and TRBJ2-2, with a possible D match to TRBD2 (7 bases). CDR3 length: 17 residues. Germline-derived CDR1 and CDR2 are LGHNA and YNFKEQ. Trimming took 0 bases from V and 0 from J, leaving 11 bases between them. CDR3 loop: CASSQDGRGSNTGELFF. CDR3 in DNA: TGTGCCAGCAGCCAAGATGGGAGGGGGTCGAACACCGGGGAGCTGTTTTTT.

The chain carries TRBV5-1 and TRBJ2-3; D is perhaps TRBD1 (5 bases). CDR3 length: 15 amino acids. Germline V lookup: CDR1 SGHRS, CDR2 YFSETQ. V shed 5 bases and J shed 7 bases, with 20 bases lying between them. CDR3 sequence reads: CASSALGPQRNTQYF. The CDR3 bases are TGCGCCAGCAGTGCGCTGGGGCCCCAAAGAAATACGCAGTATTTT.

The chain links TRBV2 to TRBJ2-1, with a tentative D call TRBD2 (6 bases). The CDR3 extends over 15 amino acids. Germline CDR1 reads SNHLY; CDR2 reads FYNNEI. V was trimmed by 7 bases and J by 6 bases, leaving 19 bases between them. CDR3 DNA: TGTGCCAGCAAGGAGGGGCAGGGAGGTTCCAATGAGCAGTTCTTC. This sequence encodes CASKEGQGGSNEQFF. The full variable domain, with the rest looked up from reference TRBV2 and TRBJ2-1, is EPEVTQTPSHQVTQMGQEVILRCVPISNHLYFYWYRQILGQKVEFLVSFYNNEISEKSEIFDDQFSVERPDGSNFTLKIRSTKLEDSAMYFCASKEGQGGSNEQFFGPGTRLTVL.

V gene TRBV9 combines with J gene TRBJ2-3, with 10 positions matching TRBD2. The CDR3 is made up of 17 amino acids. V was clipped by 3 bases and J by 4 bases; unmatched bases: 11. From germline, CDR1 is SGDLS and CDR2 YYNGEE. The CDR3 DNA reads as TGTGCCAGCAGCGCCGCTAGCGGGAGCGGCTTGGCAGATACGCAGTATTTT. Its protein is CASSAASGSGLADTQYF.

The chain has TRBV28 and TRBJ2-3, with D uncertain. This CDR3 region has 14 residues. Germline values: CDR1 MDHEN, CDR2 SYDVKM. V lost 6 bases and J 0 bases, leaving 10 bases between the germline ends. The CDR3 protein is CASRQMTSTDTQYF. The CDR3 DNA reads TGTGCCAGCAGGCAAATGACTAGCACAGATACGCAGTATTTT. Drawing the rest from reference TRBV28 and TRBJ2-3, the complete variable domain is DVKVTQSSRYLVKRTGEKVFLECVQDMDHENMFWYRQDPGLGLRLIYFSYDVKMKEKGDIPEGYSVSREKKERFSLILESASTNQTSMYLCASRQMTSTDTQYFGPGTRLTVL.

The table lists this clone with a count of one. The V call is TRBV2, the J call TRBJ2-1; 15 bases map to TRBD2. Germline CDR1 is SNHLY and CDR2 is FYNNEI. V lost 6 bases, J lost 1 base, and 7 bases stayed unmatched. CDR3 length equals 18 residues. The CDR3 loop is CASRSGLAGGVSYNEQFF. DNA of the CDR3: TGTGCCAGCAGATCGGGACTAGCGGGAGGTGTTTCCTACAATGAGCAGTTCTTC.

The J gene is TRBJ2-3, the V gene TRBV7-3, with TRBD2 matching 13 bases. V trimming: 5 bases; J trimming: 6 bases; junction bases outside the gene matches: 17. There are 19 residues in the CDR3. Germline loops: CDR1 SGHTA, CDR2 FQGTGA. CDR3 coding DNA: TGTGCCAGCAGCCTCTCCTCTGGACTAGCGGGGGCTCGGGGGGATACGCAGTATTTT. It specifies CASSLSSGLAGARGDTQYF.